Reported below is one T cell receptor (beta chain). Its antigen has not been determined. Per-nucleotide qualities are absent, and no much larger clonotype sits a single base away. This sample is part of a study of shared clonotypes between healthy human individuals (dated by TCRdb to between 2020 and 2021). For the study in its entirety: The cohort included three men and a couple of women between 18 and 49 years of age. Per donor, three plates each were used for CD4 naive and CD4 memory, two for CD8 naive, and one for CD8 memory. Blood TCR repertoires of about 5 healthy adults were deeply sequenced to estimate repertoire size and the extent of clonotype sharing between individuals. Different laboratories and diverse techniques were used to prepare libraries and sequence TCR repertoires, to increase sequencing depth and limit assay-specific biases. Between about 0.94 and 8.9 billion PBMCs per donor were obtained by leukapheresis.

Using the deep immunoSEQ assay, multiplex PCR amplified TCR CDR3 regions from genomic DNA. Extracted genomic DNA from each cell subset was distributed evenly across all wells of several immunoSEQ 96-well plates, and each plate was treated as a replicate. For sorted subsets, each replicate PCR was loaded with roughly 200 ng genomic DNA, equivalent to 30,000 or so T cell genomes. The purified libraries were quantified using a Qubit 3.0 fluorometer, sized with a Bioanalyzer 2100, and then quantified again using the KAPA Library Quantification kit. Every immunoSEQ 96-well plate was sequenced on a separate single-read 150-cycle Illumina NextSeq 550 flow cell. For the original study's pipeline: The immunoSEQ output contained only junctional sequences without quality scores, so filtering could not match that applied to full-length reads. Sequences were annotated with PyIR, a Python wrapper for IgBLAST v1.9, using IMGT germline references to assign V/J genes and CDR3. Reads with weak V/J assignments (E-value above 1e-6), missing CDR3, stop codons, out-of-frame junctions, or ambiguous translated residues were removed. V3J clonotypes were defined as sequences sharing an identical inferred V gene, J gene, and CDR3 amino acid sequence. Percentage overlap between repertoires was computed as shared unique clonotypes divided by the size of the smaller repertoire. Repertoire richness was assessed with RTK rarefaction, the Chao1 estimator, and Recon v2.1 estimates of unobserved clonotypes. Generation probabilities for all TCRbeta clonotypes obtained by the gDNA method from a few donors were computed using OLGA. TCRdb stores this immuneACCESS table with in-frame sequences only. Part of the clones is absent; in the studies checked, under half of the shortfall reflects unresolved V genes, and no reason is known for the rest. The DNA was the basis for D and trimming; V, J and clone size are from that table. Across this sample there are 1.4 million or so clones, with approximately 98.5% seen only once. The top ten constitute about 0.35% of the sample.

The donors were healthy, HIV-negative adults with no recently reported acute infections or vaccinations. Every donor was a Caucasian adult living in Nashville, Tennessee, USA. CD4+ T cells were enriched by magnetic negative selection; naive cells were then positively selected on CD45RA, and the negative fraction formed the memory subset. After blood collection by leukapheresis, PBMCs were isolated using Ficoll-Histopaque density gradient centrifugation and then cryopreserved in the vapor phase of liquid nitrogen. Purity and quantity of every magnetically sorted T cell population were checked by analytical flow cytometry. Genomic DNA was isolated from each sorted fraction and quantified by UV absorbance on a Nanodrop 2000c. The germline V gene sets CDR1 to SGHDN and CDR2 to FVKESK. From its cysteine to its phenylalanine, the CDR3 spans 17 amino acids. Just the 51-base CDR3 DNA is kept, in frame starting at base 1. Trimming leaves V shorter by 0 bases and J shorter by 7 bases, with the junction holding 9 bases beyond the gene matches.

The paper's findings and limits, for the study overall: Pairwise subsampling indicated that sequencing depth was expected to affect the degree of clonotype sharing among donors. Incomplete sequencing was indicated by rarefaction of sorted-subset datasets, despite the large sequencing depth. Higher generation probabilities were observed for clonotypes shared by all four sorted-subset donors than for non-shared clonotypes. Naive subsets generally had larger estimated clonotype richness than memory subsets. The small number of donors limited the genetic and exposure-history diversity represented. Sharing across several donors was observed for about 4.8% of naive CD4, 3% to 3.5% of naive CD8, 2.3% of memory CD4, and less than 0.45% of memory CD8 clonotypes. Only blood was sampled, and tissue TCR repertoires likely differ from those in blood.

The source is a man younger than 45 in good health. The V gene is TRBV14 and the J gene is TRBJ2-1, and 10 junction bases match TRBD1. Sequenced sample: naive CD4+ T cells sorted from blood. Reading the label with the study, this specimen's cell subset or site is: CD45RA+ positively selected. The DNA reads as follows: TGTGCCAGCAGCCAAGATAGGCCGGACAGGGGGGGAAATGAGCAGTTCTTC. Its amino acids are CASSQDRPDRGGNEQFF.